The 22 T cell receptor beta chains presented below share a single source sample, sequenced in a study of shared clonotypes between healthy human individuals. Assay: immunoSEQ multiplex PCR; the TCRdb copy retains only in-frame clones and omits some. The data show about 690,000 clones, 90% seen once. What was sequenced was memory CD8+ T cells from PBMCs. Subset indicated: CD45RO+ cells pooled with CCR7-negative TemRA cells. The receptors were sampled from a man between 18 and 29 years old in good health. Some clones in this sample may be carry-over from other donors' samples.

The rearrangement joins TRBV5-1 to TRBJ2-1; 8 bases are a match to TRBD2. Trimming took 0 bases from V and 3 from J; bases not matched to a gene: 2. The CDR3 has 15 residues. Germline assignment: CDR1 SGHRS and CDR2 YFSETQ. In DNA, the CDR3 is TGCGCCAGCAGCTTGGAACTAGCGGACTACAATGAGCAGTTCTTC. As protein: CASSLELADYNEQFF.

V usage is TRBV29-1 and J usage is TRBJ2-7; perhaps TRBD2 as D (6 bases). V lost 3 bases and J 5 bases, leaving 14 bases between the germline ends. This CDR3 spans 13 amino acids. Germline lookup yields CDR1 SQVTM and CDR2 ANQGSEA. CDR3 in amino acids: CSVDEPGADEQYF. As DNA, the CDR3 is TGCAGCGTTGATGAGCCGGGAGCGGACGAGCAGTACTTC.

The chain couples TRBV7-9 to TRBJ1-1, with 9 bases aligning to TRBD1. The CDR3 contains 17 residues. Germline values: CDR1 SEHNR, CDR2 FQNEAQ (reference sequence). The V gene end was trimmed by 5 bases and the J gene end by 0 bases; junction bases not matched to a gene: 10. The CDR3 region is CASSIRSGQGLNTEAFF. DNA of the CDR3: TGTGCCAGCAGCATTCGCTCCGGACAGGGGTTGAACACTGAAGCTTTCTTT.

The chain combines TRBV6-6 with TRBJ1-1; a weak D match, TRBD1 (5 bases). This CDR3 region has 11 residues. Germline V gene data show CDR1 as MNHNY and CDR2 as SVGAGI (reference sequence). The V gene lost 11 bases and the J gene lost 4 bases, with 11 bases spanning the gap. The CDR3 DNA reads as TGTGCCGCAACGGGGGGCACTGAAGCTTTCTTT. It is translated as CAATGGTEAFF.

CDR3: CASSLGRRGYEQYF. The CDR3 nucleotides are TGTGCCAGCAGTTTAGGGCGCAGGGGGTACGAGCAGTACTTC. The gene calls are TRBV6-5 and TRBJ2-7; TRBD1 agrees at 7 bases. The CDR3 sequence is 14 residues long. Trimming at V came to 4 bases and at J to 4 bases, leaving 7 bases not matched to a gene. CDR1 is MNHEY and CDR2 is SVGAGI in the germline V gene.

The rearrangement joins TRBV14 to TRBJ2-7, with D perhaps matching TRBD2 (6 bases). Germline V CDR1 and CDR2: SGHDN, FVKESK. This CDR3 spans 14 amino acids. Between the trimmed V and J ends, which lost 2 bases and 5 bases, there was a span of 13 bases. CDR3 bases: TGTGCCAGCAGCCAAAGGTGGAGGGTCAACGAGCAGTACTTC. This encodes CASSQRWRVNEQYF.

CDR3 coding DNA: TGTGCCAGCAGTGACTCGAAAGCTGGATCCTGGGAGCAGTTCTTC. This codes for CASSDSKAGSWEQFF. J is TRBJ2-1 and V is TRBV6-4; no clear D gene. Germline V lookup: CDR1 MRHNA, CDR2 SNTAGT. The CDR3 length is 15 residues. Trimming removed 0 bases from V and 10 bases from J, with 16 bases in between.

This clone appeared a single time. The chain is built from TRBV5-1 and TRBJ2-5; no definite D call. With 4 bases removed from V and 4 bases from J, the gap between germline ends came to 14 bases. This CDR3 has 14 amino acids. In germline, CDR1 is SGHRS, CDR2 YFSETQ. CDR3 nucleotides: TGCGCCAGCAGCCACCGGGTACCGCGAGAGACCCAGTACTTC. Translated: CASSHRVPRETQYF.

In its sample, this clone was seen once. This chain uses TRBV10-3 with TRBJ2-2; D not certain. The CDR3 contains 14 residues. V shed 3 bases and J shed 3 bases, with 8 bases lying between them. In germline, CDR1 is ENHRY, CDR2 SYGVKD. Here the CDR3 DNA reads TGTGCCATCAGTGAACCCCTCTACACCGGGGAGCTGTTTTTT. As protein: CAISEPLYTGELFF.

The J gene is TRBJ2-2, the V gene TRBV4-1; 11 bases are a match to TRBD2. After removal of 4 bases from V and 8 bases from J, the junction contained 18 bases not matched to a gene. The CDR3 runs to 19 residues. Germline V gene sequence: CDR1 MGHRA, CDR2 YSYEKL. The chain's CDR3 is CASSLQRVGLAAVNGELFF. The CDR3 DNA reads TGCGCCAGCAGCCTCCAGAGGGTGGGACTAGCGGCGGTGAATGGGGAGCTGTTTTTT.

This rearrangement joins TRBV19 to TRBJ2-1; TRBD2 aligns across 7 bases. Germline V CDR1 and CDR2: LNHDA, SQIVND (reference sequence). This CDR3 is built from 15 residues. With V trimmed by 8 bases and J by 6 bases, 13 bases remained unmatched. CDR3 sequence (DNA): TGTGCCAGTGGAGTTGCGGCGGGAGAGGTCAATGAGCAGTTCTTC. Residues: CASGVAAGEVNEQFF.

The chain has TRBV27 and TRBJ1-1; TRBD1 is a possible D gene (6 bases). The CDR3 totals 13 residues. Germline V gene sequence: CDR1 MNHEY, CDR2 SMNVEV (reference sequence). Trimming left V 2 bases short and J 6 bases short, with 10 bases between. The CDR3 here is CASSLGGGSEAFF. The DNA of the CDR3 is TGTGCCAGCAGTTTAGGGGGGGGCTCTGAAGCTTTCTTT.

This chain uses TRBV9 with TRBJ2-7; 10 nucleotides align to TRBD2. V gave up 3 bases and J gave up 5 bases; unmatched junction bases: 8. The length of the CDR3 is 15 residues. Germline V gene data show CDR1 as SGDLS and CDR2 as YYNGEE. The CDR3 coding sequence is TGTGCCAGCAGCGCCCTAGCGGGAGTACGCCACGAGCAGTACTTC. Its translation is CASSALAGVRHEQYF.

A single count supports this clone. The chain carries TRBV10-1 and TRBJ2-7; TRBD2 aligns across 9 bases. J lost 2 bases, V lost 3 bases, and 8 bases had no gene match. The length of the CDR3 is 16 residues. Germline assignment: CDR1 WNHNN and CDR2 SYGVQD (reference sequence). DNA of the CDR3: TGCGCCAGCAGTGAATTAGCGGGAGTCGGCCCCTACGAGCAGTACTTC. This encodes CASSELAGVGPYEQYF.

The chain carries TRBV4-3 and TRBJ2-1; 10 nucleotides line up with TRBD2. The CDR3 runs to 19 residues. CDR1 is LGHNA and CDR2 is YSLEER in the germline V gene. V lost 0 bases, J lost 3 bases, and 11 bases stayed unmatched. This chain's CDR3 is CASSQDSGGSGRVYNEQFF. CDR3 bases: TGCGCCAGCAGCCAAGATTCAGGAGGGAGCGGGAGGGTCTACAATGAGCAGTTCTTC.

V is TRBV7-2 and J is TRBJ2-5; unclear D gene. This CDR3 is built from 12 residues. The V end lost 3 bases, the J end lost 2 bases, and 4 bases lay between the germline ends. The germline V gene has CDR1 SGHTA and CDR2 FQGNSA. The CDR3 is CASSFAQETQYF. For the CDR3, the DNA is TGTGCCAGCAGCTTCGCGCAAGAGACCCAGTACTTC.

The chain couples TRBV6-5 to TRBJ1-2; D unresolved. The V end was cut by 2 bases, the J end by 3 bases, with 13 bases between. The CDR3 runs 15 residues. The germline CDR1 and CDR2 sequences are MNHEY and SVGAGI. The CDR3 is CASSYPFGQYYGYTF. The CDR3 coding sequence is TGTGCCAGCAGTTACCCGTTCGGCCAATACTATGGCTACACCTTC.

The chain links TRBV4-2 to TRBJ1-2; D may be TRBD1 (5 bases). The CDR3 has 15 residues. The V gene's germline CDR1 is LGHNA and CDR2 YNFKEQ. Trimming stripped 0 bases from V and 2 bases from J, with 10 bases between. The CDR3 loop is CASSQESRVNYGYTF. CDR3 in DNA: TGTGCCAGCAGCCAAGAGTCCAGGGTGAACTATGGCTACACCTTC.

The CDR3, as DNA: TGTGCCAGCAGCTTGGTTGGGGCAGGAGAAGGGGAGCTGTTTTTT. It is translated as CASSLVGAGEGELFF. This sequence joins TRBV5-6 and TRBJ2-2, with D possibly TRBD1 on 5 matching bases. Trimming pared 0 bases from V and 8 bases from J, leaving 14 bases between. The CDR3 sequence is 15 residues long. Germline V gives CDR1 SGHDT, CDR2 YYEEEE.

This clone came up once. At the DNA level, this CDR3 is encoded by other sequences in the same sample as well. The V gene is TRBV9, the J gene TRBJ2-7, with D unclear. V dropped 0 bases and J dropped 0 bases, with 7 bases sitting between them. CDR1 and CDR2 (germline): SGDLS, YYNGEE. The CDR3 totals 14 residues. CDR3 loop: CASSVGRDSYEQYF. CDR3 DNA: TGTGCCAGCAGCGTAGGTAGGGACTCCTACGAGCAGTACTTC.

V and J are TRBV9 and TRBJ2-7, with D perhaps assigned TRBD1 or TRBD2 (6 bases each). The V end was cut by 7 bases, the J end by 5 bases, with 19 bases between. Germline V CDR1 and CDR2: SGDLS, YYNGEE. This CDR3 spans 14 amino acids. CDR3 coding DNA: TGTGCCAGCCAAAGGGGGGACGAGACCCACGAGCAGTACTTC. This codes for CASQRGDETHEQYF.

The V gene is TRBV7-2, the J gene TRBJ2-1; either TRBD1 or TRBD2 may fit D (6 bases each). CDR1 and CDR2 from the germline V gene are SGHTA and FQGNSA. The ends were cut back, 2 bases at V and 0 bases at J, with 14 bases in the middle. There are 17 residues in the CDR3. CDR3 coding DNA: TGTGCCAGCAGCTTACCCCCGGAGGGGGGCTCCTACAATGAGCAGTTCTTC. It codes for CASSLPPEGGSYNEQFF. The full variable domain, with the rest looked up from reference TRBV7-2 and TRBJ2-1, is GAGVSQSPSNKVTEKGKDVELRCDPISGHTALYWYRQSLGQGLEFLIYFQGNSAPDKSGLPSDRFSAERTGGSVSTLTIQRTQQEDSAVYLCASSLPPEGGSYNEQFFGPGTRLTVL.